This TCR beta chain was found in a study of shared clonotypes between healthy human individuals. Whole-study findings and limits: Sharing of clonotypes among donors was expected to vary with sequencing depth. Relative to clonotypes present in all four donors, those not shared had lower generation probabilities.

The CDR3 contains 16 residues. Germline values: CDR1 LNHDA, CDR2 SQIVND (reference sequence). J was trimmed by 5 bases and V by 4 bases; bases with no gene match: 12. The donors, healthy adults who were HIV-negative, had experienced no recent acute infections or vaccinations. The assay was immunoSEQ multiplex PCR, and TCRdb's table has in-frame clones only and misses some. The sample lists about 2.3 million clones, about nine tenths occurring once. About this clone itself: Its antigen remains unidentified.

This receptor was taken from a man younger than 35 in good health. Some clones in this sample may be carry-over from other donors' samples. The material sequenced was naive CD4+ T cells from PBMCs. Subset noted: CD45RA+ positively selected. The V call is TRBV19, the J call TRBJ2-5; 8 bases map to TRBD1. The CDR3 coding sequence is TGTGCCAGTAGTAACGGACAGGGACTTTTGGGGGAGACCCAGTACTTC. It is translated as CASSNGQGLLGETQYF.